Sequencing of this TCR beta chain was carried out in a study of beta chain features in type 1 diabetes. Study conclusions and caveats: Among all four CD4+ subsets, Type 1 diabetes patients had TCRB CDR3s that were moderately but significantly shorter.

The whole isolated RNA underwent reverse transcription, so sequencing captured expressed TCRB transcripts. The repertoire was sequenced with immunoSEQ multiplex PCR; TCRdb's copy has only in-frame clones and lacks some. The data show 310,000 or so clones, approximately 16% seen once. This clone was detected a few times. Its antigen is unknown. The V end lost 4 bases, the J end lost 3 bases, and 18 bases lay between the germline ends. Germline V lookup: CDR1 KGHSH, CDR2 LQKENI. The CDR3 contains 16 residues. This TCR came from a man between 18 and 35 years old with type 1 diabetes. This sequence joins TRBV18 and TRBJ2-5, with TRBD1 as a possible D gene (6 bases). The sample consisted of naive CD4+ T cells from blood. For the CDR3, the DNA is TGTGCCAGCTCACGAAGGGGGACACAAAGGGAAGAGACCCAGTACTTC. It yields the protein CASSRRGTQREETQYF. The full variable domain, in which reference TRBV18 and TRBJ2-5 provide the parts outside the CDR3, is NAGVMQNPRHLVRRRGQEARLRCSPMKGHSHVYWYRQLPEEGLKFMVYLQKENIIDESGMPKERFSAEFPKEGPSILRIQQVVRGDSAAYFCASSRRGTQREETQYFGPGTRLLVL.